Listed here are 8 T cell receptor beta chains from one sample, sequenced in a study of CD8 T cells in Susac syndrome. It was with random hexamers that about 0.45 to 1 ug RNA was reverse transcribed. TCRdb passed the immunoSEQ multiplex PCR reads through MiXCR, listing each CDR3 protein once. Seen here are roughly 200,000 distinct CDR3 sequences, 85% to 95% observed once, and the top ten hold under 0.12%. Material for sequencing was CD4+ T cells from PBMCs. These receptors all come from a human donor in good health.

The chain carries TRBV11-2 and TRBJ1-2; no clear D. The CDR3 runs 15 residues. The V end lost 5 bases, the J end lost 4 bases, and 17 bases lay between the germline ends. Germline CDR1 and CDR2: SGHAT and FQNNGV. The CDR3 DNA reads TGTGCCAGCAGCCGCCCCGATTGGGGTTTCTATGGCTACACCTTC. Its translation: CASSRPDWGFYGYTF.

The chain joins TRBV20-1 to TRBJ2-7; either TRBD1 or TRBD2 may supply D (6 bases each). There are 14 residues in the CDR3. V lost 0 bases and J lost 2, with 11 bases in between. Germline values: CDR1 DFQATT, CDR2 SNEGSKA (reference sequence). The CDR3 loop is CSARDGGQAYEQYV. DNA for the CDR3: TGCAGTGCTAGAGATGGGGGGCAGGCCTACGAGCAGTACGTC.

The chain uses TRBV9 and TRBJ2-3, with a possible D match to TRBD2 (5 bases). This CDR3 contains 15 residues. Trimming took 0 bases from V and 5 from J, leaving 13 bases between them. Germline V gene sequence: CDR1 SGDLS, CDR2 YYNGEE. CDR3 bases: TGTGCCAGCAGCGTAGAGGTGGGAGTCAGAGATACGCAGTATTTT. This sequence encodes CASSVEVGVRDTQYF.

The rearrangement links TRBV29-1 to TRBJ1-2; D remains unclear. The V end lost 3 bases, the J end lost 2 bases, and 7 bases lay between the germline ends. This CDR3 region has 12 residues. Germline V CDR1 and CDR2: SQVTM, ANQGSEA. The CDR3 nucleotides read TGCAGCGTTGATCCGCTCAACTATGGCTACACCTTC. This translates into CSVDPLNYGYTF.

V gene TRBV20-1 combines with J gene TRBJ1-4; a weak D match, TRBD1 (5 bases). The CDR3 sequence is 15 residues long. With 3 bases removed from V and 0 bases from J, the gap between germline ends came to 11 bases. CDR1 DFQATT and CDR2 SNEGSKA come from the germline V gene (reference sequence). The CDR3 region has the DNA TGCAGTGCTAGTCAGGGACTCACAACTAATGAAAAACTGTTTTTT. As protein: CSASQGLTTNEKLFF.

This CDR3 reads CSVEDRQAGTEAFF. The CDR3 coding sequence is TGCAGCGTTGAAGATCGCCAGGCTGGCACTGAAGCTTTCTTT. The chain has TRBV29-1 and TRBJ1-1; D remains unclear. CDR3 length: 14 residues. V gave up 0 bases and J gave up 4 bases, with 12 bases separating them. Looked up from germline, CDR1 is SQVTM and CDR2 is ANQGSEA.

This chain links TRBV29-1 with TRBJ1-2; D may be TRBD1 (5 bases). The CDR3 length is 12 residues. V lost 6 bases, J lost 8 bases, and 16 bases lay in between. Germline loops: CDR1 SQVTM, CDR2 ANQGSEA. The CDR3 loop reads CSVVTSREGYTF. DNA of the CDR3: TGCAGCGTCGTCACCTCCAGGGAAGGCTACACCTTC.

The chain combines TRBV15 with TRBJ2-1; 10 bases are a match to TRBD2. V lost 5 bases and J lost 7; bases outside the gene matches: 14. The CDR3 loop spans 17 amino acids. Germline V lookup: CDR1 LNHNV, CDR2 YYDKDF (reference sequence). CDR3 bases: TGTGCCACCAGCGTAAGCCGAGCGGGAGGGCCCTCGAATGAGCAGTTCTTC. Translation gives CATSVSRAGGPSNEQFF.